The clone carrying this TCR beta chain was counted between two and nine times. Its antigen is not known. This sample was taken from a study of T-cell reconstitution after alpha-beta-depleted transplantation in children. Preparing the TCRbeta library involved the use of unique molecular identifiers. TCRdb re-derived calls from the PCR reads in MiXCR, one entry per CDR3 protein. This sample has about 98,000 distinct CDR3 sequences, with about a quarter found just once. Germline V gene sequence: CDR1 MDHEN, CDR2 SYDVKM. Trimming cost V 6 bases and J 4 bases; bases outside gene matches: 11. This CDR3 comprises 15 residues. General study findings and limits: Alpha-beta T cells about two months after transplant reportedly derived from several hundred expanded graft clones. T-cell counts and diversity at one year post-transplant came mainly from newly produced T cells.

The receptor's source is a boy under 10 years old with acute lymphoblastic leukemia, due to receive a stem cell transplant. This chain links TRBV28 with TRBJ2-7, with 8 bases that match TRBD2. The source material was PBMCs, sampled before TCRalphabeta/CD19-depleted stem cell transplant. The CDR3 DNA reads TGTGCCAGCAGGCGGGGGGCGGCAGAAAATTACGAGCAGTACTTC. It yields the protein CASRRGAAENYEQYF.